This T cell receptor (beta chain) stems from a study of shared T cell receptors in the human thymus. Trimming stripped 8 bases from V and 0 bases from J, with 23 bases between. The CDR3 spans 17 residues. Per the germline V gene, CDR1 is MDHEN and CDR2 is SYDVKM. Sequencing was performed with immunoSEQ multiplex PCR; in TCRdb, only in-frame clones are kept and a portion is missing. The sample consists of some 400,000 clones, 85% to 95% of them appearing once. The receptor was derived from a human donor. Input material: thymocytes. V is TRBV28 and J is TRBJ2-7; perhaps TRBD2 as D (5 bases). CDR3 sequence: CASADAYLGLFSYEQYF. CDR3 DNA sequence: TGTGCCAGCGCTGACGCATACCTTGGACTCTTCTCCTACGAGCAGTACTTC.